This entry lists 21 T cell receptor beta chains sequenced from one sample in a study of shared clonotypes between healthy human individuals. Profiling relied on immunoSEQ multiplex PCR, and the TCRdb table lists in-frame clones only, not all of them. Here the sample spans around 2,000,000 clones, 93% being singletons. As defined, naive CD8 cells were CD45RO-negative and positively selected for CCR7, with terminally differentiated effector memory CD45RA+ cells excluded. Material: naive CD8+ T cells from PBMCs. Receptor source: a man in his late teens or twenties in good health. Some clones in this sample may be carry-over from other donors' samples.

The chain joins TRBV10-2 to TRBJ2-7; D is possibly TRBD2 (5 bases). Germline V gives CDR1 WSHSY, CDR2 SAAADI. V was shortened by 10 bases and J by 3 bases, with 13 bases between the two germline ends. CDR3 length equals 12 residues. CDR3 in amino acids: CATSGSVYEQYF. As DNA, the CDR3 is TGCGCCACCTCGGGTAGCGTCTACGAGCAGTACTTC.

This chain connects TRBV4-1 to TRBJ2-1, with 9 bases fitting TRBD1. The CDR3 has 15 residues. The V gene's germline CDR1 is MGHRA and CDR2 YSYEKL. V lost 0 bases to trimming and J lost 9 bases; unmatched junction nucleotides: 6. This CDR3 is CASSQDGTGTIEQFF. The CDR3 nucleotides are TGCGCCAGCAGCCAAGACGGGACAGGGACGATTGAGCAGTTCTTC.

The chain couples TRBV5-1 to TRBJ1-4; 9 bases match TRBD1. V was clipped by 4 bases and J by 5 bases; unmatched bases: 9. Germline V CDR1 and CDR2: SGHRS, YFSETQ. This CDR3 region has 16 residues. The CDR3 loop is CASSAGDRGLNEKLFF. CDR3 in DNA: TGCGCCAGCAGCGCAGGAGACAGGGGGTTAAATGAAAAACTGTTTTTT.

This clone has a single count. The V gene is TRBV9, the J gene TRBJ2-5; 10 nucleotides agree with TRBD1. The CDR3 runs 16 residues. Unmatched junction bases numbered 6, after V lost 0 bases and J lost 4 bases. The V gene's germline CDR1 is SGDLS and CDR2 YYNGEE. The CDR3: CASSVDWDRGRETQYF. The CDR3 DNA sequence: TGTGCCAGCAGCGTAGACTGGGACAGGGGTCGAGAGACCCAGTACTTC.

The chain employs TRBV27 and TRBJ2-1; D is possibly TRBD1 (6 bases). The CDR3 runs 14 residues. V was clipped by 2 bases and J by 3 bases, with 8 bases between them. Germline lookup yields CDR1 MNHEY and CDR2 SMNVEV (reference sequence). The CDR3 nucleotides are TGTGCCAGCAGTTTACAGGGGATCTACAATGAGCAGTTCTTC. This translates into CASSLQGIYNEQFF.

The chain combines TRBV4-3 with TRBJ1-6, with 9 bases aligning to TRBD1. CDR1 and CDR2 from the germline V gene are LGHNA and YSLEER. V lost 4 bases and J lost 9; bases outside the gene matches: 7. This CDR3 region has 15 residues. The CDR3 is CASSPTGTGSSPLHF. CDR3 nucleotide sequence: TGCGCCAGCAGCCCTACCGGGACAGGGTCTTCACCCCTCCACTTT.

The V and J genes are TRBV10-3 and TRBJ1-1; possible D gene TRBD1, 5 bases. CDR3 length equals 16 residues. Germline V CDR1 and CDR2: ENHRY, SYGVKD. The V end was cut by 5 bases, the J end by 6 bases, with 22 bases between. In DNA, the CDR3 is TGTGCCATCAGTCCCACTCAAGTCCGCAGGGTCCCTGAAGCTTTCTTT. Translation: CAISPTQVRRVPEAFF.

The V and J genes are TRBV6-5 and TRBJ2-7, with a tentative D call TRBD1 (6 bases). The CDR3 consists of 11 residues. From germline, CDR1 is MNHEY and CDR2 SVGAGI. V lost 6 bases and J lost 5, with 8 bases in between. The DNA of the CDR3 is TGTGCCAGCAGCACAGGGAACGAGCAGTACTTC. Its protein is CASSTGNEQYF.

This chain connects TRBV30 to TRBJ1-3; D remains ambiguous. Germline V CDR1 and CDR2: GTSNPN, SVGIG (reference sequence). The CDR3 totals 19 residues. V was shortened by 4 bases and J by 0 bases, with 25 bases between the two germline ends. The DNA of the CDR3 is TGTGCCTGGACCCCCATTCCGCCCCAGAGCCACACCTCTGGAAACACCATATATTTT. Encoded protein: CAWTPIPPQSHTSGNTIYF.

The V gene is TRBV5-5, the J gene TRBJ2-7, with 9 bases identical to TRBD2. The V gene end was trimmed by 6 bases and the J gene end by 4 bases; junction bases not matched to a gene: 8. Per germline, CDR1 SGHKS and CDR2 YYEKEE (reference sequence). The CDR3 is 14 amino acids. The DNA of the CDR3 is TGTGCCAGCATCGGCGGGGGGGCGAGGTACGAGCAGTACTTC. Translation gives CASIGGGARYEQYF.

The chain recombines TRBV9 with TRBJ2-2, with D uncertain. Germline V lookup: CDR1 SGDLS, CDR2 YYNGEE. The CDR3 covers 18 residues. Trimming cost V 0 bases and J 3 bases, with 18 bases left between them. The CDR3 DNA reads TGTGCCAGCAGCGTAGGGAAGGTGGTGGCACTCTACACCGGGGAGCTGTTTTTT. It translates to CASSVGKVVALYTGELFF.

The CDR3: CASSLTRTGELFF. The CDR3 DNA reads TGTGCCAGCAGTTTAACCCGCACCGGGGAGCTGTTTTTT. V gene TRBV27 combines with J gene TRBJ2-2; no firm D call. Germline V gives CDR1 MNHEY, CDR2 SMNVEV (reference sequence). V shed 2 bases and J shed 4 bases, with 5 bases lying between them. This CDR3 spans 13 amino acids.

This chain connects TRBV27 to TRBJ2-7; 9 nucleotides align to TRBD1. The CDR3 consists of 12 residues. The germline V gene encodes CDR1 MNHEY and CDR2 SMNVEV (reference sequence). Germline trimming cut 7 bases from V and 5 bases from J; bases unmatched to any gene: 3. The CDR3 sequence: CASKTGGHEQYF. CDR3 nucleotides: TGTGCCAGCAAAACAGGGGGCCACGAGCAGTACTTC.

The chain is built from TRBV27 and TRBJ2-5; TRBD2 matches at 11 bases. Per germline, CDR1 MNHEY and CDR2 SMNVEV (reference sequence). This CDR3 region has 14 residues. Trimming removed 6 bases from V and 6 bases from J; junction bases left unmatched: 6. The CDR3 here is CASSETSGTKTQYF. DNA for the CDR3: TGTGCCAGCAGCGAGACTAGCGGGACGAAGACCCAGTACTTC.

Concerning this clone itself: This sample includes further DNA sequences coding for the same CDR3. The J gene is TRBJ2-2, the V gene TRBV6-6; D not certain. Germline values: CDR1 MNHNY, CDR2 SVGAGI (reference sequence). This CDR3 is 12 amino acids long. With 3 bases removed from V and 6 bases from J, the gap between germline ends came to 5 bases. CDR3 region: CASSYGPGELFF. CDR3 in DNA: TGTGCCAGCAGTTATGGACCCGGGGAGCTGTTTTTT.

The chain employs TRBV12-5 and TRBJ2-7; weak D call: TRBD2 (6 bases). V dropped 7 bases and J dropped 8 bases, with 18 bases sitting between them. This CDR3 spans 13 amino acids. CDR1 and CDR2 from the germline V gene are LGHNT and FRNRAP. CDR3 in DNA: TGTGCTAGTGCCCTGGGACTTCAGGACAAGCAGTACTTC. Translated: CASALGLQDKQYF.

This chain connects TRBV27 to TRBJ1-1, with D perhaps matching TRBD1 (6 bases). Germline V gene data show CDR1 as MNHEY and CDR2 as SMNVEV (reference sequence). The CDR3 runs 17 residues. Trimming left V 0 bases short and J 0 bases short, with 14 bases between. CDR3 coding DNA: TGTGCCAGCAGTTTATCGCCCTCGGACAGACTGAACACTGAAGCTTTCTTT. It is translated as CASSLSPSDRLNTEAFF.

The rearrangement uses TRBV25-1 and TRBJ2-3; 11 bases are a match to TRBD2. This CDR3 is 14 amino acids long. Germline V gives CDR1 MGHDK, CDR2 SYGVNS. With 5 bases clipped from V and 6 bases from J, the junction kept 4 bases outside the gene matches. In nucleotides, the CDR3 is TGTGCCAGCAGTCTAGCGGGGGGCGTGGATACGCAGTATTTT. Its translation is CASSLAGGVDTQYF.

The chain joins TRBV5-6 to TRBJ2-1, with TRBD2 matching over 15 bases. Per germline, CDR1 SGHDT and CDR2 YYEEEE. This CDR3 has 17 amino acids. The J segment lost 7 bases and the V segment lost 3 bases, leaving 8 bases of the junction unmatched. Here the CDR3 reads CASSYTGTSGRRNEQFF. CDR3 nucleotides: TGTGCCAGCAGCTATACAGGGACTAGCGGGAGGCGTAATGAGCAGTTCTTC.

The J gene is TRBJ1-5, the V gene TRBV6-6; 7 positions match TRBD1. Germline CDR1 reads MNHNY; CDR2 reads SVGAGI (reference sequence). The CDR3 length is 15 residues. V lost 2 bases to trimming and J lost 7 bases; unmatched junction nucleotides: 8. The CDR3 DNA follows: TGTGCCAGCAGTTACGCAGACAGGGTAAGGCAGCCCCAGCATTTT. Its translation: CASSYADRVRQPQHF.

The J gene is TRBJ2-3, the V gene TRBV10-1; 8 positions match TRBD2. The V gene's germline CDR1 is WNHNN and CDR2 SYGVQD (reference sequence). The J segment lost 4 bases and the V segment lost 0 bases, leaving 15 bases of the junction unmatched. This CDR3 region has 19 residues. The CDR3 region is CASSESQGREREMPDTQYF. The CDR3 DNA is TGCGCCAGCAGTGAGTCCCAGGGCCGGGAGCGGGAGATGCCAGATACGCAGTATTTT.